The next 13 T cell receptor beta chains were all read from a single sample in a study of regulatory T cells in long-lasting Graves disease (dated by TCRdb to the early 2020s). Library method: multiplex PCR. Sequenced on an Illumina HiSeq 4000. TCR beta libraries were built with iRepertoire HTBI primers and Arm-PCR amplification of CDR3 regions. Using fastp at Q25 and MiXCR, TCRdb reprocessed the public reads and kept productive beta chains. Every distinct CDR3 protein forms one entry, paired with its most common genes and DNA. Across this sample there are some 450,000 distinct CDR3 sequences, with about a sixth seen only once. Roughly a tenth of the sample rests with the top ten. This specimen's time point label, per the study, means: newly diagnosed GD, antithyroid drugs for less than 3 months. RNA was extracted from PBMCs in TRIzol for both TCR sequencing and RNA sequencing. The same sample was also studied in work on T cells in Graves' hyperthyroidism and ophthalmopathy.

This sample comprised peripheral blood mononuclear cells (PBMCs), obtained at new diagnosis, from a patient treated with antithyroid drugs. The source of these receptors is a woman in her twenties or thirties with Graves disease. Donor details come from another sample of the same person, matched by shared clones.

This clonotype was detected many times. The chain is built from TRBV20-1 and TRBJ2-7; no clear D gene. This CDR3 region has 12 residues. The germline V gene has CDR1 DFQATT and CDR2 SNEGSKA (reference sequence). The ends were cut back, 6 bases at V and 3 bases at J, with 12 bases in the middle. The CDR3 DNA reads TGCAGTGCCCCATGGACGCTCTACGAGCAGTACTTC. Amino acids: CSAPWTLYEQYF.

This clonotype was counted ten times or more. V and J are TRBV30 and TRBJ2-7; 7 bases fit TRBD1. Trimming removed 0 bases from V and 3 bases from J; junction bases left unmatched: 8. The germline CDR1 and CDR2 sequences are GTSNPN and SVGIG (reference sequence). The CDR3 spans 15 residues. CDR3 bases: TGTGCCTGGAGTGTCCCTGGACAGGTGATCTACGAGCAGTACTTC. Translated: CAWSVPGQVIYEQYF.

The rearrangement uses TRBV6-1 and TRBJ2-3, with TRBD1 matching over 12 bases. Germline V gene lookup returns CDR1 MNHNS and CDR2 SASEGT. Trimming at V came to 5 bases and at J to 4 bases, leaving 4 bases not matched to a gene. The CDR3 length is 15 residues. The CDR3 DNA reads TGTGCCAGCAGTCCGGGACAGGGGGCATCAGATACGCAGTATTTT. Translating gives CASSPGQGASDTQYF.

CDR3 coding DNA: TGTGCCAGCAGTGCGTGGCCCACAGGGGTTGGAGATAATTCACCCCTCCACTTT. This translates into CASSAWPTGVGDNSPLHF. The V gene is TRBV25-1, the J gene TRBJ1-6, with 7 bases aligning to TRBD1. The CDR3 spans 18 residues. CDR1 and CDR2 from the germline V gene are MGHDK and SYGVNS. After removal of 4 bases from V and 5 bases from J, the junction contained 14 bases not matched to a gene.

This clonotype showed up many times. This chain joins TRBV11-3 and TRBJ2-2; D gene unclear. The CDR3 sequence is 13 residues long. Germline values: CDR1 SGHNT, CDR2 YENEEA. The ends were cut back, 1 base at V and 6 bases at J, with 6 bases in the middle. The CDR3: CASSLVTAGELFF. The CDR3 coding sequence is TGTGCCAGCAGCTTAGTAACAGCCGGGGAGCTGTTTTTT.

This clonotype was detected many times. The rearrangement uses TRBV28 and TRBJ2-3; possible D gene TRBD2, 5 bases. This CDR3 has 14 amino acids. Germline loops: CDR1 MDHEN, CDR2 SYDVKM. Trimming cost V 8 bases and J 2 bases, with 14 bases left between them. The CDR3 bases are TGTGCCAGCTGTTGTGGGAGAAACACAGATACGCAGTATTTT. Amino acids: CASCCGRNTDTQYF.

Many counts were recorded for this clonotype. The chain uses TRBV28 and TRBJ2-7; 8 nucleotides line up with TRBD1. CDR1 is MDHEN and CDR2 is SYDVKM in the germline V gene. V was pared by 4 bases and J by 0 bases, with 8 bases of the junction left unmatched. This CDR3 comprises 16 residues. In DNA, the CDR3 is TGTGCCAGCAGTTCTTCCGGGACAGGCCTCTCCTACGAGCAGTACTTC. Encoded protein: CASSSSGTGLSYEQYF.

This clonotype was seen ten or more times. V usage is TRBV20-1 and J usage is TRBJ2-7, with 7 nucleotides matching TRBD2. Per germline, CDR1 DFQATT and CDR2 SNEGSKA (reference sequence). The CDR3 runs to 13 residues. The V and J ends lost 6 bases and 7 bases, in that order; junction bases with no gene match: 12. The CDR3 protein is CSAGRDYLEEQYF. The CDR3 DNA sequence: TGCAGTGCCGGCCGGGACTACCTTGAAGAGCAGTACTTC.

Ten or more counts support this clonotype. The CDR3 here is CATSSEGGKETQYF. The CDR3 region has the DNA TGTGCCACCAGCAGCGAGGGAGGAAAAGAGACCCAGTACTTC. The gene calls are TRBV15 and TRBJ2-5; D might be TRBD2 (6 bases). The CDR3 is 14 residues long. The V gene's germline CDR1 is LNHNV and CDR2 YYDKDF (reference sequence). Trimming removed 3 bases at V and 3 bases at J, with 11 bases between.

The chain carries TRBV25-1 and TRBJ2-1; the match to TRBD2 covers 7 bases. The CDR3 is 14 amino acids. The V segment lost 6 bases and the J segment 6 bases; nucleotides outside the gene matches: 8. Germline lookup yields CDR1 MGHDK and CDR2 SYGVNS. The CDR3 reads CASSRLAVGNEQFF. The CDR3 region has the DNA TGTGCCAGCAGCCGACTAGCCGTAGGCAATGAGCAGTTCTTC.

The CDR3 spells CASRPLRGPDTEAFF. CDR3 sequence (DNA): TGTGCCAGCAGGCCCCTCAGGGGGCCGGACACTGAAGCTTTCTTT. The V call is TRBV7-9, the J call TRBJ1-1, with TRBD1 identical over 8 bases. Germline CDR1 SEHNR, CDR2 FQNEAQ (reference sequence). The CDR3 sequence is 15 residues long. V lost 6 bases, J lost 3 bases, and 9 bases stayed unmatched.

In this sample, this clonotype turned up many times. The chain links TRBV9 to TRBJ1-1; D not certain. CDR3 length equals 13 residues. Trimming took off 0 bases at V and 1 base at J, with 4 bases between the two ends. The germline V gene encodes CDR1 SGDLS and CDR2 YYNGEE. CDR3 amino acids: CASSVAPNTEAFF. Here the CDR3 DNA reads TGTGCCAGCAGCGTAGCACCGAACACTGAAGCTTTCTTT.

This clonotype was recorded many times. This chain uses TRBV24-1 with TRBJ1-2; D unclear. In germline, CDR1 is KGHDR, CDR2 SFDVKD. V lost 7 bases and J 4 bases, leaving 12 bases between the germline ends. This CDR3 is built from 13 residues. This CDR3 reads CATSPWDFYGYTF. The CDR3 coding sequence is TGTGCCACCAGCCCTTGGGATTTCTATGGCTACACCTTC.